These 18 T cell receptor beta chains were sequenced from one sample in a study of blood T cell repertoires in COVID-19. Method: immunoSEQ multiplex PCR; TCRdb's copy keeps in-frame clones and lacks some. This sample carries about 480,000 clones, around nine tenths of them seen once, and the ten largest clones take 1.8%. The sequenced sample was PBMCs or T cells enriched from blood (not recorded which). The source of these receptors is a woman aged 40-49 years who had recovered from COVID-19.

This sequence joins TRBV6-2 or TRBV6-3 and TRBJ2-7; D not certain. The CDR3 totals 15 residues. Trimming removed 0 bases from V and 5 bases from J, with 14 bases in between. Germline V lookup: CDR1 MNHEY, CDR2 SVGEGT. The CDR3 spells CASSYSGRPRDEQYF. The DNA for the CDR3 is TGTGCCAGCAGTTACTCAGGCCGCCCACGGGACGAGCAGTACTTC.

The V and J genes are TRBV7-9 and TRBJ2-3; possible D gene TRBD2, 6 bases. Germline assignment: CDR1 SEHNR and CDR2 FQNEAQ (reference sequence). CDR3 length equals 16 residues. Trimming removed 1 base from V and 4 bases from J, with 15 bases in between. CDR3 amino acids: CASSLGWRENPDTQYF. The CDR3 DNA is TGTGCCAGCAGCTTAGGGTGGCGGGAAAACCCAGATACGCAGTATTTT.

In its sample, this clone was seen once. The genes are TRBV27 and TRBJ2-6; D ambiguous. The CDR3 is made up of 13 amino acids. Germline V gives CDR1 MNHEY, CDR2 SMNVEV (reference sequence). Trimming removed 6 bases at V and 1 base at J, with 4 bases between. The CDR3 loop reads CASRTSGANVLTF. The CDR3 DNA is TGTGCCAGCAGAACATCTGGGGCCAACGTCCTGACTTTC.

The genes are TRBV5-1 and TRBJ1-2, with D possibly being TRBD1 (6 bases). This CDR3 comprises 16 residues. In germline, CDR1 is SGHRS, CDR2 YFSETQ. V was clipped by 2 bases and J by 6 bases, with 20 bases between them. CDR3 sequence: CASSLETGGVWNGYTF. The CDR3 coding sequence is TGCGCCAGCAGCTTAGAGACAGGAGGTGTTTGGAATGGCTACACCTTC.

This clone showed up just a few times. The CDR3 nucleotides read TGCGCCAGCAGCTTGGCTCTAGGGGTTATCTATGGCTACACCTTC. It encodes CASSLALGVIYGYTF. The chain is built from TRBV5-1 and TRBJ1-2, with TRBD1 as a possible D gene (5 bases). V was pared by 0 bases and J by 4 bases, with 13 bases between. The CDR3 is made up of 15 amino acids. The germline V gene encodes CDR1 SGHRS and CDR2 YFSETQ.

This clone was observed many times. J is TRBJ1-5 and V is TRBV10-1, with 7 bases matching TRBD1. V lost 5 bases, J lost 4 bases, and 2 bases stayed unmatched. This CDR3 is 13 amino acids long. Germline assignment: CDR1 WNHNN and CDR2 SYGVQD (reference sequence). The CDR3 DNA follows: TGCGCCAGCAGTTTACAGGGGAATCAGCCCCAGCATTTT. Its protein is CASSLQGNQPQHF.

V and J are TRBV5-1 and TRBJ2-5, with D unresolved. The CDR3 contains 14 residues. Deletions cut 0 bases from V and 2 bases from J, with 8 bases between. Germline CDR1 SGHRS, CDR2 YFSETQ. The CDR3 nucleotides read TGCGCCAGCAGCTTGGGGGCACCACAAGAGACCCAGTACTTC. This sequence encodes CASSLGAPQETQYF. The full variable domain, completed using reference TRBV5-1 and TRBJ2-5, is KAGVTQTPRYLIKTRGQQVTLSCSPISGHRSVSWYQQTPGQGLQFLFEYFSETQRNKGNFPGRFSGRQFSNSRSEMNVSTLELGDSALYLCASSLGAPQETQYFGPGTRLLVL.

This clone has only one observation. This CDR3 reads CASSLLSAASTGELFF. The CDR3 DNA follows: TGTGCCAGCAGCCTATTATCGGCGGCGTCAACCGGGGAGCTGTTTTTT. The gene calls are TRBV7-6 and TRBJ2-2; D is unresolved. The CDR3 consists of 16 residues. Per germline, CDR1 SGHVS and CDR2 FNYEAQ. The germline V and J ends were trimmed by 5 bases and 5 bases, with 18 bases remaining between them.

This chain joins TRBV3-1 (or the pseudogene TRBV3-2) and TRBJ2-7, with unresolved D. CDR1 and CDR2 (germline): LGHDT, YNNKEL (reference sequence). V lost 4 bases and J lost 2, with 9 bases in between. There are 13 residues in the CDR3. In DNA form, the CDR3 reads TGTGCCAGCAGCCCCCGTGGCCCCTACGAGCAGTACTTC. Protein product: CASSPRGPYEQYF.

This rearrangement joins TRBV5-6 to TRBJ1-2, with TRBD1 as a possible D gene (6 bases). The germline CDR1 and CDR2 sequences are SGHDT and YYEEEE. V was pared by 2 bases and J by 4 bases, with 15 bases between. The CDR3 runs 15 residues. The CDR3 spells CASSFPGHVSYGYTF. The CDR3 DNA reads as TGTGCCAGCAGCTTTCCGGGACATGTCTCCTATGGCTACACCTTC.

The chain is built from TRBV28 and TRBJ1-2; the D is unclear. Trimming removed 6 bases from V and 8 bases from J, with 19 bases in between. CDR1 is MDHEN, CDR2 SYDVKM, per germline. The CDR3 spans 14 residues. The CDR3 DNA follows: TGTGCCAGCAGCCCAACGGCGAGGGAGGAAGGCTACACCTTC. Translating gives CASSPTAREEGYTF.

This chain links TRBV18 with TRBJ1-1; weak D call: TRBD1 (6 bases). Per germline, CDR1 KGHSH and CDR2 LQKENI. There are 15 residues in the CDR3. V was cut by 2 bases and J by 1 base, with 11 bases left in between. The DNA for the CDR3 is TGTGCCAGCTCACCAGATGGGGGCAAGAACACTGAAGCTTTCTTT. Its translation is CASSPDGGKNTEAFF.

The V call is TRBV7-9, the J call TRBJ2-1; 10 bases match TRBD1. V shed 5 bases and J 4 bases; nucleotides not matched to a gene: 14. The CDR3 is made up of 18 amino acids. Germline loops: CDR1 SEHNR, CDR2 FQNEAQ (reference sequence). The CDR3 loop is CASSRSRRQGAVYNEQFF. CDR3 in DNA: TGTGCCAGCAGCCGGTCTCGACGACAGGGGGCAGTTTACAATGAGCAGTTCTTC.

The chain joins TRBV21-1 to TRBJ1-1. TRBV21-1 is a documented pseudogene. CDR3 length: 16 residues. The CDR3 loop is CASSKTGGRADTEAFF. CDR3 sequence (DNA): TGTGCCAGCAGCAAAACGGGGGGCCGGGCCGACACTGAAGCTTTCTTT.

The rearrangement joins TRBV19 to TRBJ1-5, with a tentative D call TRBD1 (5 bases). V gave up 6 bases and J gave up 8 bases, with 20 bases separating them. Germline CDR1 is LNHDA and CDR2 is SQIVND (reference sequence). This CDR3 comprises 15 residues. The DNA of the CDR3 is TGTGCCAGTAGGAGGCGGGGACTGGATGGGGAGCCCCAGCATTTT. Amino acids: CASRRRGLDGEPQHF.

The chain couples TRBV29-1 to TRBJ1-1; 7 nucleotides align to TRBD1. Unmatched junction bases numbered 12, after V lost 7 bases and J lost 7 bases. Germline assignment: CDR1 SQVTM and CDR2 ANQGSEA. This CDR3 contains 13 residues. This chain's CDR3 is CSARQGFEGEAFF. In DNA, the CDR3 is TGCAGCGCCCGACAGGGATTTGAGGGTGAAGCTTTCTTT.

The V gene is TRBV7-2, the J gene TRBJ1-1; D remains ambiguous. The CDR3 contains 12 residues. The germline V gene has CDR1 SGHTA and CDR2 FQGNSA. Trimming removed 2 bases from V and 7 bases from J, with 8 bases in between. CDR3 nucleotide sequence: TGTGCCAGCAGCTTAAGCACCTATGAAGCTTTCTTT. This sequence encodes CASSLSTYEAFF.

The V gene is TRBV10-3, the J gene TRBJ1-6, with D possibly matching TRBD1 (6 bases). The CDR3 covers 15 residues. The V end lost 10 bases, the J end lost 8 bases, and 21 bases lay between the germline ends. Germline CDR1 ENHRY, CDR2 SYGVKD. The CDR3 DNA reads as TGTGCCACGAAGTCCCAGGGGATTTTTGATTCACCCCTCCACTTT. It encodes CATKSQGIFDSPLHF.